The T cell receptor beta chain under discussion was sequenced for a study of technical replicates of blood from several donors. The data were produced by immunoSEQ multiplex PCR, yet TCRdb's version contains in-frame clones alone and is incomplete. The sample lists 65,000 to 85,000 clones, 80% to 95% occurring once. This clone showed up just once. V gave up 2 bases and J gave up 6 bases; unmatched junction bases: 4. The CDR3 extends over 13 amino acids. Germline assignment: CDR1 SGHNT and CDR2 YYREEE (reference sequence). The sequenced sample consisted of T cells isolated from PBMCs. The chain uses TRBV5-4 and TRBJ1-2; 7 bases line up with TRBD1. The origin of this receptor is a human donor in good health. The CDR3 protein is CASSFWTGDGYTF. In DNA form, the CDR3 reads TGTGCCAGCAGCTTCTGGACAGGAGATGGCTACACCTTC. The entire variable domain, with the rest obtained from reference TRBV5-4 and TRBJ1-2, is as follows: ETGVTQSPTHLIKTRGQQVTLRCSSQSGHNTVSWYQQALGQGPQFIFQYYREEENGRGNFPPRFSGLQFPNYSSELNVNALELDDSALYLCASSFWTGDGYTFGSGTRLTVV.